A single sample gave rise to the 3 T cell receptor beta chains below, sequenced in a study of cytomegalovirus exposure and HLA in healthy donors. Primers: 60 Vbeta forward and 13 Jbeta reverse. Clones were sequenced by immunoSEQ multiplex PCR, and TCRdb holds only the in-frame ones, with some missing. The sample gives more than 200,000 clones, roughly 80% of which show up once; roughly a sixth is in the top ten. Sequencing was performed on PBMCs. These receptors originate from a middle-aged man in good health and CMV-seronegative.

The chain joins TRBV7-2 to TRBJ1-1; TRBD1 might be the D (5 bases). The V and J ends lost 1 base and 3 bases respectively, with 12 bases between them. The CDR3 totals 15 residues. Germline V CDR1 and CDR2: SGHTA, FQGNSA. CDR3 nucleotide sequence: TGTGCCAGCAGCTTAGTTGCGGGGCCGGACACTGAAGCTTTCTTT. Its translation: CASSLVAGPDTEAFF.

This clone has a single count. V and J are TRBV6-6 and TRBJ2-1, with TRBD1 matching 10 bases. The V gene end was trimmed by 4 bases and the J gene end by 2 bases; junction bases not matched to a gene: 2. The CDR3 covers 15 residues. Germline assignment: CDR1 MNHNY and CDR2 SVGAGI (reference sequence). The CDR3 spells CASSLGQGPYNEQFF. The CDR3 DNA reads TGTGCCAGCAGTTTGGGACAGGGGCCCTACAATGAGCAGTTCTTC.

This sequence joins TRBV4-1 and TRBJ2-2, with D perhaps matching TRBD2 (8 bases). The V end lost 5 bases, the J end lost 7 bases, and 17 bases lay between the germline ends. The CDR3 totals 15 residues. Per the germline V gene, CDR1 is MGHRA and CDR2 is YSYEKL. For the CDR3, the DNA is TGCGCCAGCAGCACCCGGGAGGGGGCGGGCGGGGAGCTGTTTTTT. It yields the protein CASSTREGAGGELFF.